The table lists the clone carrying this TCR beta chain with many counts. The antigen remains unidentified. Trimming left V 5 bases short and J 4 bases short, with 6 bases between. This CDR3 is built from 12 residues. Germline V gene sequence: CDR1 KGHSH, CDR2 LQKENI. The data were obtained in a study of T cells after posttransplantation cyclophosphamide. Findings of the study overall: Later post-transplant blood repertoires were often dominated by donor CD8+ memory clones. TRB clonality was highly associated with recipient CMV seropositivity and reactivation.

This table comes from immunoSEQ multiplex PCR, and its TCRdb copy is limited to in-frame clones, with some not included. The sample was found to contain over 20,000 clones, and every one recurs. The related graft donor's blood sample was taken on the day of bone marrow donation. This clonotype originated in a man aged 50 to 60 in good health, CMV-negative, and a related stem cell transplant donor. The chain joins TRBV18 to TRBJ1-5, with D uncertain. The sequenced material came from PBMCs. The CDR3 coding sequence is TGTGCCAGCTCAACTCCTAATCAGCCCCAGCATTTT. Amino acids: CASSTPNQPQHF.